This T cell receptor (beta chain) derives from a study of cytomegalovirus exposure and HLA in healthy donors. Note on this clone: Its antigen is not identified.

This PCR relied on a set of 60 Vbeta primers and 13 Jbeta primers. Measured with immunoSEQ multiplex PCR; TCRdb has only the in-frame clones, and not every one. The sample table sets out about 46,000 clones. Study findings and constraints: Whilst most TCR sequences proved rare, a subset of public TCRs occurred across many donors. Available immune exposure information was restricted to CMV serostatus only. In an earlier analysis, most TCR beta V segments were productive about 87% or about 30% of the time. A later analysis found that most CMV-associated TCR beta chains appeared HLA-restricted.

CDR1 is SGHRS, CDR2 YFSETQ, per germline. Trimming at V came to 4 bases and at J to 2 bases, leaving 4 bases not matched to a gene. The CDR3 totals 16 residues. The sequencing sample was made of PBMCs. The rearrangement uses TRBV5-1 and TRBJ2-3; TRBD2 agrees at 13 bases. The receptor's source is a woman between 40 and 55 years old in good health and CMV-seronegative. The CDR3 DNA sequence: TGCGCCAGCAGCAGGGGACTAGCGGGAAACACAGATACGCAGTATTTT. This translates into CASSRGLAGNTDTQYF.